The 18 T cell receptor beta chains below were found in one sample sequenced in a study of T-cell reconstitution after alpha-beta-depleted transplantation in children. Unique molecular identifiers were incorporated during preparation of the TCRbeta library. TCRdb itself ran the PCR reads through MiXCR, one entry per CDR3 protein. The data show 500,000 or so distinct CDR3 sequences, roughly 33% seen once. The sequencing used PBMCs from the stem cell graft donor, collected from the stem cell graft. Receptor source: a human donor who donated a stem cell graft to a child with aplastic anemia.

The chain has TRBV20-1 and TRBJ1-1; D unresolved. Germline loops: CDR1 DFQATT, CDR2 SNEGSKA (reference sequence). With 4 bases removed from V and 5 bases from J, the gap between germline ends came to 14 bases. The CDR3 has 13 amino acids. The CDR3 reads CSAIPRGGTEAFF. The CDR3 coding sequence is TGCAGTGCTATCCCCCGTGGTGGTACTGAAGCTTTCTTT.

V and J are TRBV6-2 or TRBV6-3 and TRBJ2-1; 8 bases fit TRBD2. Germline V gene sequence: CDR1 MNHEY, CDR2 SVGEGT. This CDR3 comprises 16 residues. V trimming: 3 bases; J trimming: 4 bases; junction bases outside the gene matches: 8. The CDR3 DNA is TGTGCCAGCAGTTATATGAGCGGGAGTACGTACAATGAGCAGTTCTTC. Amino acid sequence: CASSYMSGSTYNEQFF.

This clonotype showed up just a few times. The chain employs TRBV6-5 and TRBJ2-1; D is uncertain. Germline V gene lookup returns CDR1 MNHEY and CDR2 SVGAGI. The CDR3 contains 15 residues. V shed 2 bases and J shed 1 base, with 9 bases lying between them. CDR3 nucleotides: TGTGCCAGCAGTTACGTCCAGGCGTCCTACAATGAGCAGTTCTTC. It specifies CASSYVQASYNEQFF.

The genes are TRBV5-1 and TRBJ1-2, with a possible D match to TRBD1 (5 bases). Germline CDR1 and CDR2: SGHRS and YFSETQ. CDR3 length: 15 amino acids. Between the trimmed V and J ends, which lost 4 bases and 3 bases, there was a span of 16 bases. CDR3 nucleotide sequence: TGCGCCAGCAGCGTCGATACCAGGGCTGACTATGGCTACACCTTC. Protein sequence: CASSVDTRADYGYTF.

This clonotype was recorded a few times. The V and J genes are TRBV5-1 and TRBJ2-2, with D possibly TRBD1 on 5 matching bases. V lost 5 bases, J lost 6 bases, and 17 bases lay in between. Germline assignment: CDR1 SGHRS and CDR2 YFSETQ. The CDR3 sequence is 15 residues long. The CDR3 DNA sequence: TGCGCCAGCAGACCCGACAGTTTGGCCTCCGGGGAGCTGTTTTTT. Translating it yields CASRPDSLASGELFF.

This clonotype showed up just a few times. The CDR3 coding sequence is TGTGCCAGCAGCACCAACTCCTTAGGGCCCTACGAGCAGTACTTC. Its protein is CASSTNSLGPYEQYF. The chain uses TRBV7-8 and TRBJ2-7; D is ambiguous. Germline assignment: CDR1 SGHVS and CDR2 FQNEAQ. The germline V and J ends were trimmed by 5 bases and 2 bases, with 16 bases remaining between them. The CDR3 is made up of 15 amino acids.

The V gene is TRBV9, the J gene TRBJ2-5; TRBD2 matches 13 bases. The junction had 16 bases not matched to a gene; V was cut back by 3 bases and J by 5 bases. The CDR3 contains 19 residues. Germline V gives CDR1 SGDLS, CDR2 YYNGEE. The CDR3 DNA reads TGTGCCAGCAGCGCTTCCGGGACTAGCGGGAAGGGACCTACGGAGACCCAGTACTTC. It encodes CASSASGTSGKGPTETQYF.

This clonotype was detected only a few times. The chain uses TRBV7-6 and TRBJ2-3; 8 nucleotides align to TRBD2. CDR3 length: 16 amino acids. V dropped 6 bases and J dropped 0; count of bases not matched to a gene: 8. The germline V gene has CDR1 SGHVS and CDR2 FNYEAQ. DNA for the CDR3: TGTGCCAGCAGACAATTAGCGGGGACTAGCACAGATACGCAGTATTTT. This sequence encodes CASRQLAGTSTDTQYF.

The genes are TRBV6-1 and TRBJ2-5, with 9 bases aligning to TRBD1. The CDR3 loop spans 13 amino acids. V gave up 7 bases and J gave up 1 base; unmatched junction bases: 1. CDR1 is MNHNS, CDR2 SASEGT, per germline. The CDR3 nucleotides are TGTGCCAGCAAGACAGGGGGCCAAGAGACCCAGTACTTC. It codes for CASKTGGQETQYF.

This clonotype was counted a few times. J is TRBJ2-3 and V is TRBV2; 8 bases match TRBD1. V was clipped by 4 bases and J by 1 base; unmatched bases: 10. The CDR3 spans 17 residues. The germline CDR1 and CDR2 sequences are SNHLY and FYNNEI. The CDR3 loop reads CASSAITGGGGTDTQYF. The CDR3 region has the DNA TGTGCCAGCAGTGCGATTACAGGGGGAGGAGGCACAGATACGCAGTATTTT. The full variable domain, rest sourced from reference TRBV2 and TRBJ2-3, is EPEVTQTPSHQVTQMGQEVILRCVPISNHLYFYWYRQILGQKVEFLVSFYNNEISEKSEIFDDQFSVERPDGSNFTLKIRSTKLEDSAMYFCASSAITGGGGTDTQYFGPGTRLTVL.

The V and J genes are TRBV9 and TRBJ2-6; 9 bases align to TRBD1. The ends lost 3 bases at V and 2 bases at J; junction bases unmatched: 9. Germline lookup yields CDR1 SGDLS and CDR2 YYNGEE. This CDR3 is 18 amino acids long. This CDR3 is CASSDGQGILPGANVLTF. The CDR3 DNA follows: TGTGCCAGCAGCGATGGACAGGGGATCCTCCCTGGGGCCAACGTCCTGACTTTC.

The chain links TRBV9 to TRBJ2-1; maybe TRBD2 (6 bases). The germline CDR1 and CDR2 sequences are SGDLS and YYNGEE. CDR3 length: 13 amino acids. The V end lost 4 bases, the J end lost 5 bases, and 10 bases lay between the germline ends. The CDR3, as DNA: TGTGCCAGCAGCACTGGGGGGAACAATGAGCAGTTCTTC. Its translation: CASSTGGNNEQFF.

This CDR3 is CASSFRTGGAVPEAFF. DNA of the CDR3: TGCGCCAGCAGCTTCCGGACAGGGGGCGCAGTTCCTGAAGCTTTCTTT. The J gene is TRBJ1-1, the V gene TRBV5-1; TRBD1 aligns across 11 bases. The CDR3 covers 16 residues. The germline CDR1 and CDR2 sequences are SGHRS and YFSETQ. J was trimmed by 6 bases and V by 2 bases; bases with no gene match: 9.

This clonotype was picked up many times. The DNA for the CDR3 is TGCAGTGCCCCGGTGATGGGGATCTACAATGAGCAGTTCTTC. It translates to CSAPVMGIYNEQFF. The chain joins TRBV20-1 to TRBJ2-1; D gene uncertain. CDR1 is DFQATT, CDR2 SNEGSKA, per germline (reference sequence). Trimming left V 6 bases short and J 3 bases short, with 15 bases between. This CDR3 is 14 amino acids long.

V usage is TRBV4-3 and J usage is TRBJ2-1; the D gene is possibly TRBD2 (5 bases). The CDR3 consists of 15 residues. Germline assignment: CDR1 LGHNA and CDR2 YSLEER. V lost 4 bases and J lost 6, with 16 bases in between. The CDR3 is CASSRLASGSNEQFF. CDR3 nucleotide sequence: TGCGCCAGCAGCCGATTAGCGTCGGGGAGCAATGAGCAGTTCTTC.

This clonotype was seen a few times. The chain combines TRBV20-1 with TRBJ1-1, with 7 bases fitting TRBD1. V lost 0 bases and J lost 1; bases outside the gene matches: 8. The CDR3 consists of 16 residues. The V gene's germline CDR1 is DFQATT and CDR2 SNEGSKA (reference sequence). The CDR3 spells CSARDAAQGGNTEAFF. The CDR3 region has the DNA TGCAGTGCTAGAGATGCAGCCCAGGGGGGGAACACTGAAGCTTTCTTT.

This clonotype was seen more than once but under ten times. The J gene is TRBJ2-7, the V gene TRBV5-1, with 7 positions matching TRBD1. V trimming: 4 bases; J trimming: 0 bases; junction bases outside the gene matches: 7. CDR1 is SGHRS and CDR2 is YFSETQ in the germline V gene. The CDR3 length is 15 residues. The CDR3: CASSRGTASSYEQYV. The CDR3 DNA reads as TGCGCCAGCAGCCGAGGGACAGCCAGCTCCTACGAGCAGTACGTC.

This clonotype was observed a few times. The gene calls are TRBV29-1 and TRBJ1-1, with D unresolved. CDR3 length: 12 residues. Germline loops: CDR1 SQVTM, CDR2 ANQGSEA. Trimming pared 6 bases from V and 1 base from J, leaving 9 bases between. In DNA form, the CDR3 reads TGCAGCGTGAAGGGTCAGAACACTGAAGCTTTCTTT. Its translation: CSVKGQNTEAFF.